Shown below are 5 T cell receptor beta chains from a single sample sequenced in a study of blood T cells in healthy people across ages. Primed by a sample-barcoded 5' primer and a J-beta primer mix, a second PCR proceeded for roughly 6 to 12 cycles. TCRdb recomputed calls from the 5' RACE reads with MiXCR, one row per CDR3 protein. The sample records some 880,000 distinct CDR3 sequences, about 37% being singletons. Material for sequencing was blood. These receptor sequences come from a man between 18 and 35 years old in good health.

The rearrangement links TRBV2 to TRBJ1-1; possibly TRBD1 for D (6 bases). Per germline, CDR1 SNHLY and CDR2 FYNNEI. Trimming cost V 6 bases and J 0 bases, with 17 bases left between them. The length of the CDR3 is 16 residues. The CDR3 coding sequence is TGTGCCAGCAGCACAGGGAGCGCTCCAATGAACACTGAAGCTTTCTTT. It encodes CASSTGSAPMNTEAFF.

The chain recombines TRBV7-9 with TRBJ2-7; D is ambiguous. Near its end, the DNA agrees better with TRBJ2-5, so the J call may be wrong. This CDR3 region has 15 residues. Germline lookup yields CDR1 SEHNR and CDR2 FQNEAQ (reference sequence). In nucleotides, the CDR3 is TGTGCCAGCAGCTTTAGCTGGGAACCCAAGGGGACCCAGTACTTC. Translating it yields CASSFSWEPKGTQYF.

The gene calls are TRBV4-2 and TRBJ2-5; no clear D. V gave up 1 base and J gave up 11 bases, with 23 bases separating them. CDR3 length: 16 residues. The V gene's germline CDR1 is LGHNA and CDR2 YNFKEQ. CDR3 residues: CASSQGSVLIRNEQYF. As DNA, the CDR3 is TGTGCCAGCAGCCAAGGGTCGGTCCTGATACGCAATGAGCAGTACTTC.

This chain connects TRBV5-1 to TRBJ2-3; D assignment may be TRBD1 or TRBD2 (6 bases each). Germline V gene lookup returns CDR1 SGHRS and CDR2 YFSETQ. This CDR3 is 18 amino acids long. V lost 4 bases, J lost 1 base, and 22 bases lay in between. The CDR3 loop is CASSVVGGRRIRTDTQYF. The CDR3, as DNA: TGCGCCAGCAGCGTAGTAGGGGGGCGCCGCATCCGCACAGATACGCAGTATTTT.

This clonotype came up many times. The chain links TRBV5-5 to TRBJ2-3, with TRBD1 matching 9 bases. The CDR3 runs to 15 residues. J was trimmed by 2 bases and V by 7 bases; bases with no gene match: 8. Germline values: CDR1 SGHKS, CDR2 YYEKEE (reference sequence). The CDR3 coding sequence is TGTGCCAGCGGGACAGGGACCGATACCACAGATACGCAGTATTTT. This translates into CASGTGTDTTDTQYF.